The entry below describes one T cell receptor beta chain. This CDR3 spans 17 amino acids. Germline V CDR1 and CDR2: SGHVS, FQNEAQ. The J segment lost 6 bases and the V segment lost 0 bases, leaving 9 bases of the junction unmatched. Libraries were prepared by immunoSEQ multiplex PCR; TCRdb keeps only in-frame clonotypes and omits some of them. The repertoire holds around 90,000 clones, with roughly 80% as singletons. These data originate in a study of radiotherapy plus CTLA-4 blockade in lung cancer. This TCR came from a human donor with non-small cell lung cancer who had stable disease on radiotherapy plus ipilimumab. Source: peripheral blood, taken from a patient treated with radiotherapy plus ipilimumab. The chain recombines TRBV7-8 with TRBJ2-2; 8 bases are shared with TRBD1. CDR3 amino acids: CASSLATRTGRAGELFF. The CDR3 DNA follows: TGTGCCAGCAGCTTAGCCACTAGGACAGGGCGGGCCGGGGAGCTGTTTTTT.